The 19 T cell receptor beta chains listed next were all sequenced from one sample in a study. From the reads, TCRdb called clonotypes with MiXCR, one entry per CDR3 protein. The sample records more than 600 distinct CDR3 sequences, about 34% being singletons. The specimen was CD8+ T cells (not recorded whether cultured). These receptors were collected from a female donor.

Only a few counts were recorded for this clonotype. This could be a read error, since a much larger clone is one nucleotide away. The rearrangement links TRBV19 to TRBJ2-1, with D unclear. Per germline, CDR1 LNHDA and CDR2 SQIVND (reference sequence). Trimming pared 3 bases from V and 5 bases from J, leaving 8 bases between. The CDR3 runs to 13 residues. In DNA form, the CDR3 reads TGTGCCAGTAGTATTGCAGTACACAATGAGCAGTTCTTC. Its protein is CASSIAVHNEQFF.

V and J are TRBV29-1 and TRBJ2-1; 8 positions agree with TRBD1. The CDR3 totals 13 residues. J lost 7 bases, V lost 7 bases, and 9 bases had no gene match. CDR1 and CDR2 from the germline V gene are SQVTM and ANQGSEA. Here the CDR3 DNA reads TGCAGCGCCCCGTGGACAGGGTTGAATGAGCAGTTCTTC. Translated, it gives CSAPWTGLNEQFF.

Turning to this clonotype: This may come from a read error, since a much larger clone is one base off. The V call is TRBV4-3, the J call TRBJ2-3, with D perhaps assigned TRBD1 or TRBD2 (5 bases each). Germline V lookup: CDR1 LGHNA, CDR2 YSLEER. V was clipped by 0 bases and J by 2 bases, with 12 bases between them. This CDR3 is 16 amino acids long. The CDR3 sequence is CASSQDRGTNTDTQYF. The DNA for the CDR3 is TGCGCCAGCAGCCAAGATCGTGGGACGAACACAGATACGCAGTATTTT.

This clonotype is categorized as medium-sized. The rearrangement uses TRBV19 and TRBJ1-2; D is uncertain. Trimming pared 1 base from V and 6 bases from J, leaving 6 bases between. The CDR3 length is 12 residues. Germline CDR1 is LNHDA and CDR2 is SQIVND (reference sequence). In DNA, the CDR3 is TGTGCCAGTAGTATAGGGTATCATGGCTACACCTTC. Translation: CASSIGYHGYTF.

This clonotype was counted once. The CDR3 is CASSCSSTDTQYF. CDR3 nucleotide sequence: TGTGCCAGTAGTTGTAGCTCCACAGATACGCAGTATTTT. The chain is built from TRBV19 and TRBJ2-3, with D unclear. The CDR3 loop spans 13 amino acids. The germline CDR1 and CDR2 sequences are LNHDA and SQIVND (reference sequence). Trimming took off 5 bases at V and 2 bases at J, with 8 bases between the two ends.

This clonotype was recorded only once. The rearrangement joins TRBV19 to TRBJ1-5; D remains unclear. The V and J ends lost 6 bases and 12 bases respectively, with 18 bases between them. The CDR3 has 13 residues. Germline V gene sequence: CDR1 LNHDA, CDR2 SQIVND (reference sequence). The DNA of the CDR3 is TGTGCCAGTAGCCCGAGGAGCAATCAACACCAGCATTTT. Amino acids: CASSPRSNQHQHF.

The chain combines TRBV19 with TRBJ2-2; D remains ambiguous. The CDR3 runs 13 residues. V was trimmed by 3 bases and J by 4 bases, leaving 6 bases between them. The germline V gene encodes CDR1 LNHDA and CDR2 SQIVND (reference sequence). CDR3 bases: TGTGCCAGTAGTATTAATCCCACCGGGGAGCTGTTTTTT. Its protein product is CASSINPTGELFF. Based on the CDR3 plus reference TRBV19 and TRBJ2-2, the full variable domain is DGGITQSPKYLFRKEGQNVTLSCEQNLNHDAMYWYRQDPGQGLRLIYYSQIVNDFQKGDIAEGYSVSREKKESFPLTVTSAQKNPTAFYLCASSINPTGELFFGEGSRLTVL.

This clonotype is labeled as medium-sized (0.01 to 0.1%). This CDR3 is CASSLDGTGALSNQPQHF. The CDR3 DNA is TGTGCCAGCAGCTTAGACGGAACAGGGGCCCTTAGCAATCAGCCCCAGCATTTT. This chain connects TRBV11-2 to TRBJ1-5; 7 nucleotides agree with TRBD1. V was pared by 0 bases and J by 0 bases, with 8 bases of the junction left unmatched. Germline assignment: CDR1 SGHAT and CDR2 FQNNGV. The CDR3 is 18 amino acids. Looking up the rest from reference TRBV11-2 and TRBJ1-5 gives the full variable domain: EAGVAQSPRYKIIEKRQSVAFWCNPISGHATLYWYQQILGQGPKLLIQFQNNGVVDDSQLPKDRFSAERLKGVDSTLKIQPAKLEDSAVYLCASSLDGTGALSNQPQHFGDGTRLSIL.

In regard to this clonotype: Compared with germline, one end of the junction differs, possibly owing to a read error. The J gene is TRBJ2-1, the V gene TRBV19, with no clear D. The CDR3 length is 13 residues. Germline loops: CDR1 LNHDA, CDR2 SQIVND (reference sequence). This chain's CDR3 is CASSIRSGNGQFF. For the CDR3, the DNA is TGTGCCAGTAGTATCCGGTCTGGCAATGGGCAGTTCTTC.

On this clonotype: A read error may be the cause here, since a much bigger clone is one base away. The chain employs TRBV7-6 and TRBJ2-4; 9 nucleotides agree with TRBD1. CDR1 and CDR2 from the germline V gene are SGHVS and FNYEAQ. This CDR3 contains 14 residues. The CDR3 region is CTSSLTGGGNIQYF. The DNA of the CDR3 is TGTACCAGCAGCTTGACAGGGGGGGGGAACATTCAGTACTTC.

Within the sample, this clonotype is medium-sized (0.01 to 0.1%). The chain links TRBV19 to TRBJ2-7; D unclear. CDR1 LNHDA and CDR2 SQIVND come from the germline V gene (reference sequence). This CDR3 is built from 13 residues. V dropped 1 base and J dropped 4 bases, with 8 bases sitting between them. The CDR3 DNA is TGTGCCAGTAGTATAGTTGCACAATACGAGCAGTACTTC. Protein: CASSIVAQYEQYF.

In its sample, this clonotype is medium-sized. V is TRBV12-3 or TRBV12-4 and J is TRBJ1-2; D not certain. This CDR3 region has 13 residues. The V end was cut by 1 base, the J end by 8 bases, with 11 bases between. CDR3 amino acids: CASSLGGFNGYTF. For the CDR3, the DNA is TGTGCCAGCAGTTTAGGGGGATTCAACGGCTACACCTTC.

By proportion, this clonotype is medium-sized. The J gene is TRBJ1-5, the V gene TRBV19, with unresolved D. The CDR3 has 13 residues. V was clipped by 3 bases and J by 6 bases, with 9 bases between them. CDR1 is LNHDA and CDR2 is SQIVND in the germline V gene (reference sequence). The CDR3 nucleotides are TGTGCCAGTAGTATGAGATCAGGTCAGCCCCAGCATTTT. It specifies CASSMRSGQPQHF.

By sample fraction, this clonotype is large (0.1 to 1%). This chain joins TRBV18 and TRBJ1-5; 8 bases match TRBD1. CDR3 length equals 13 residues. Germline V lookup: CDR1 KGHSH, CDR2 LQKENI. J lost 9 bases, V lost 3 bases, and 4 bases had no gene match. The CDR3 DNA is TGTGCCAGCTCACCGACAGGGGTAGGGCCCCAGCATTTT. Residues: CASSPTGVGPQHF.

The genes are TRBV5-6 and TRBJ2-5; D is possibly TRBD2 (6 bases). Looked up from germline, CDR1 is SGHDT and CDR2 is YYEEEE. The CDR3 has 16 residues. Trimming left V 0 bases short and J 5 bases short, with 17 bases between. CDR3 protein: CASSLERGLTRETQYF. CDR3 nucleotides: TGTGCCAGCAGCTTGGAGAGGGGTCTGACTAGGGAGACCCAGTACTTC.

This clonotype is deemed medium-sized (0.01 to 0.1%). The V and J genes are TRBV19 and TRBJ2-1; D ambiguous. Trimming left V 3 bases short and J 6 bases short, with 9 bases between. Looked up from germline, CDR1 is LNHDA and CDR2 is SQIVND (reference sequence). This CDR3 has 13 residues. The CDR3 DNA is TGTGCCAGTAGTATTGCAGTACGCAATGAGCAGTTCTTC. Its protein product is CASSIAVRNEQFF. The full variable domain, in which reference TRBV19 and TRBJ2-1 provide the parts outside the CDR3, is DGGITQSPKYLFRKEGQNVTLSCEQNLNHDAMYWYRQDPGQGLRLIYYSQIVNDFQKGDIAEGYSVSREKKESFPLTVTSAQKNPTAFYLCASSIAVRNEQFFGPGTRLTVL.

With regard to this clonotype: The junction does not match germline at one end; this may be a read error. The chain links TRBV19 to TRBJ2-7; the D is unclear. The CDR3 is made up of 13 amino acids. Germline V gene sequence: CDR1 LNHDA, CDR2 SQIVND (reference sequence). CDR3 bases: TGTGCCAGTAGTATCCGAAGCTCCTACGAGCAGTGCTTC. This sequence encodes CASSIRSSYEQCF.

This clonotype was counted a single time. It may be a read error: a sequence one base away is much more abundant. The chain joins TRBV12-3 or TRBV12-4 to TRBJ2-2; D uncertain. CDR3 size: 15 residues. The CDR3 region is CVSSFETFGSGELFF. The CDR3 bases are TGTGTCAGCAGTTTCGAGACCTTCGGTTCCGGGGAGCTGTTTTTT.

This clonotype occurred a few times. This may come from a read error, since a much larger clone is one base off. The V gene is TRBV12-3 or TRBV12-4, the J gene TRBJ2-7; D is unresolved. The CDR3 sequence is 12 residues long. CDR3 loop: CASSFGLYERYF. The CDR3 DNA is TGTGCCAGCAGTTTTGGCCTTTACGAGCGGTACTTC.